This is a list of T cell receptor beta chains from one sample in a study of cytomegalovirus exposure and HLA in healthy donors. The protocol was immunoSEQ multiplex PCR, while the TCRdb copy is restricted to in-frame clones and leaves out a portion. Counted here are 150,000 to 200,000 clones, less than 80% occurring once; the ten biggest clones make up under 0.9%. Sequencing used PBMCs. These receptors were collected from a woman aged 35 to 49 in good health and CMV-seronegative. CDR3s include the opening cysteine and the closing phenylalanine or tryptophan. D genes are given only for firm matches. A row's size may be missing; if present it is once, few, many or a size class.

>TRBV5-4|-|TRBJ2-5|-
CASSLGQGGEQYF
TGTGCCAGCAGCTTGGGACAGGGAGGAGAGCAGTACTTC
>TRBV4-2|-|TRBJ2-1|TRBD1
CASSQPGQGADEQFF
TGTGCCAGCAGCCAACCGGGACAGGGGGCTGATGAGCAGTTCTTC
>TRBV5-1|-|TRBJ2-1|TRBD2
CASSFLTGGLDEQFF
TGCGCCAGCAGCTTTCTGACGGGGGGTTTGGATGAGCAGTTCTTC
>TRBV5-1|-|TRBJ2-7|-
CASSLVGGEFIYEQYF
TGCGCCAGCAGCTTGGTAGGGGGGGAGTTTATCTACGAGCAGTACTTC
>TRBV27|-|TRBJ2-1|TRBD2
CASSLAGIRYNEQFF
TGTGCCAGCAGCCTAGCGGGGATACGTTACAATGAGCAGTTCTTC
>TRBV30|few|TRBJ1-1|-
CASYGGTEAFF
TGTGCCTCCTACGGGGGCACTGAAGCTTTCTTT
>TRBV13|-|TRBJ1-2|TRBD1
CATPGQGKGGYTF
TGTGCCACCCCGGGACAGGGTAAGGGTGGCTACACCTTC
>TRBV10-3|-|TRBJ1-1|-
CAIRTDRSRDTEAFF
TGTGCCATCAGGACCGACAGGTCGAGAGACACTGAAGCTTTCTTT
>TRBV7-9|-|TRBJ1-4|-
CASSRAGTNEKLFF
TGTGCCAGCAGCCGCGCGGGAACTAATGAAAAACTGTTTTTT
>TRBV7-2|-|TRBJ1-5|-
CASSLGDQQAQHF
TGTGCCAGCAGCTTAGGAGACCAACAGGCCCAGCATTTT
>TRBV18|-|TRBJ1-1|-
CASSSGRGMNTEAFF
TGTGCCAGCTCGAGCGGTCGAGGAATGAACACTGAAGCTTTCTTT
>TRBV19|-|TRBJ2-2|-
CASSTHLSTGELFF
TGTGCCAGTAGTACACATTTATCCACCGGGGAGCTGTTTTTT
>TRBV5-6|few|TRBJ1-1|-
CASSWPLGRDTEAFF
TGTGCCAGCAGCTGGCCCCTTGGGAGGGACACTGAAGCTTTCTTT
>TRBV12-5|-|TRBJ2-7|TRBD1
CASGRTGAAYEQYF
TGTGCTAGTGGCCGGACAGGGGCAGCCTACGAGCAGTACTTC
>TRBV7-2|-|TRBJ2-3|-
CASSLLGTDTQYF
TGTGCCAGCAGCTTACTAGGCACAGATACGCAGTATTTT
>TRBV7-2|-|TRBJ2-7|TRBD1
CASSFRDRTYEQYF
TGTGCCAGCAGCTTCCGGGACAGAACCTACGAGCAGTACTTC
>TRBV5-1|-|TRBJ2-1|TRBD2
CASSLGLAGGGGDEQFF
TGCGCCAGCAGCTTGGGTCTAGCGGGGGGGGGAGGGGATGAGCAGTTCTTC
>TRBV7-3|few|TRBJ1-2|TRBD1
CASSMTGTYGYTF
TGTGCCAGCAGCATGACAGGGACCTATGGCTACACCTTC
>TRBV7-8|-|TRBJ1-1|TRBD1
CASSLVPDRLREAFF
TGTGCCAGCAGCCTTGTCCCGGACAGGTTGCGTGAAGCTTTCTTT
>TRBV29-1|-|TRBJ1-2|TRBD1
CSVDTRGPGYTF
TGCAGCGTTGATACCAGGGGGCCCGGCTACACCTTC
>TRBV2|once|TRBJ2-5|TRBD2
CASSGGRGGHGTQYF
TGTGCCAGCAGTGGAGGGCGGGGGGGCCACGGGACCCAGTACTTC
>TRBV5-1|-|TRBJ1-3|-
CASSLRSGTTGGSGNTIYF
TGCGCCAGCAGCTTGCGATCCGGGACAACGGGAGGCTCTGGAAACACCATATATTTT
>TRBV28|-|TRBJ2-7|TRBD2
CAWGGPNEQYF
TGTGCTTGGGGAGGGCCAAACGAGCAGTACTTC
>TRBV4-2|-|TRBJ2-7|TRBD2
CASSPLTSVTYEQYF
TGTGCCAGCAGCCCGCTGACTAGCGTTACCTACGAGCAGTACTTC
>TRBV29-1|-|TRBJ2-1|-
CSVEGVDSPWQFF
TGCAGCGTTGAAGGCGTGGACTCCCCTTGGCAGTTCTTC
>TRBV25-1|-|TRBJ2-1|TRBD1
CASSEKSPGGYNEQFF
TGTGCCAGCAGTGAAAAGTCTCCAGGGGGCTACAATGAGCAGTTCTTC
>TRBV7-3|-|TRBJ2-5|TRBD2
CASSPTGLAGQETQYF
TGTGCCAGCAGCCCAACTGGACTAGCGGGACAAGAGACCCAGTACTTC
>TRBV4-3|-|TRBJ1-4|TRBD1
CASSQDRGPAEKLFF
TGCGCCAGCAGCCAAGACAGGGGGCCGGCTGAAAAACTGTTTTTT
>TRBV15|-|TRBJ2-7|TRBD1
CATSREPGQGVDEQYF
TGTGCCACCAGCAGAGAGCCGGGACAGGGGGTTGACGAGCAGTACTTC
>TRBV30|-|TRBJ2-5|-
CAFNRGGETQYF
TGTGCCTTCAACAGGGGAGGAGAGACCCAGTACTTC
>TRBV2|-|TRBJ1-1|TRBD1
CASKRQGSRLGTEAFF
TGTGCCAGCAAGAGACAGGGCTCGAGGCTAGGCACTGAAGCTTTCTTT
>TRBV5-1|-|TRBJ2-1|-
CASSLSDTGESFEQFF
TGCGCCAGCAGCCTCTCGGACACTGGAGAAAGCTTTGAGCAGTTCTTC
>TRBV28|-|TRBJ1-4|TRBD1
CASSSPGQGNEKLFF
TGTGCCAGCAGTTCCCCCGGACAGGGTAATGAAAAACTGTTTTTT
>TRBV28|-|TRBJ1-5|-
CASSRGHLSNQPQHF
TGTGCCAGCAGTCGGGGACACCTTAGCAATCAGCCCCAGCATTTT
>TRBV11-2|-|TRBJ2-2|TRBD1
CASRDRVPYGELFF
TGTGCCAGCAGGGACAGGGTGCCGTACGGGGAGCTGTTTTTT
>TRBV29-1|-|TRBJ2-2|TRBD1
CSVGSLGQGNTGELFF
TGCAGCGTTGGCAGCTTAGGACAGGGGAACACCGGGGAGCTGTTTTTT
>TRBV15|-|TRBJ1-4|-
CATSRDRGLGKLFF
TGTGCCACCAGCAGAGACAGGGGCTTAGGAAAACTGTTTTTT
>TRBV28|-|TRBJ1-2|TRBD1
CASSLGQVGGYTF
TGTGCCAGCAGTCTGGGACAGGTAGGCGGCTACACCTTC
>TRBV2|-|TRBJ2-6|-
CAGQSGANVLTF
TGTGCCGGACAATCGGGGGCCAACGTCCTGACTTTC
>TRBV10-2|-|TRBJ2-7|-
CASSEPRGTWSSYEQYF
TGCGCCAGCAGTGAGCCGAGGGGGACATGGAGCTCCTACGAGCAGTACTTC
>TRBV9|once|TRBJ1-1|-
CASSGTLLNTEAFF
TGTGCCAGCAGCGGGACATTGTTGAACACTGAAGCTTTCTTT
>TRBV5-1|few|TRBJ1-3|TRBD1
CASSLAKSGTGSGNTIYF
TGCGCCAGCAGCTTGGCCAAAAGTGGGACAGGGTCTGGAAACACCATATATTTT
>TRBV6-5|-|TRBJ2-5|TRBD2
CASSYFGRGAGEQYF
TGTGCCAGCAGTTACTTCGGGAGGGGGGCAGGGGAGCAGTACTTC
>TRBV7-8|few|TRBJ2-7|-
CASSLDQSSYEQYF
TGTGCCAGCAGCTTAGACCAGTCCTCCTACGAGCAGTACTTC
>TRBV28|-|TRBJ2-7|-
CASIQVGVPHEQYF
TGTGCCAGCATCCAAGTCGGGGTTCCCCACGAGCAGTACTTC
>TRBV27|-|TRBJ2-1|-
CASSHGPAYEQFF
TGTGCCAGCAGTCATGGTCCAGCGTACGAGCAGTTCTTC
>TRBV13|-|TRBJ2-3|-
CASSTVSRDTQYF
TGTGCCAGCAGCACCGTGTCACGGGATACGCAGTATTTT
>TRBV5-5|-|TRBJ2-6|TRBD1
CASSGGWDRSRGANVLTF
TGTGCCAGCAGTGGAGGGTGGGACAGGAGCCGTGGGGCCAACGTCCTGACTTTC
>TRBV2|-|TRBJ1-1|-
CASSDTDEAFF
TGTGCCAGCAGTGACACTGATGAAGCTTTCTTT
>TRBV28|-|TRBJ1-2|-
CASRPPGEGNYGYTF
TGTGCCAGCAGACCCCCAGGGGAGGGTAACTATGGCTACACCTTC
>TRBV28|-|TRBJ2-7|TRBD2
CASSSLGGSLLRQYF
TGTGCCAGCAGTTCGCTCGGGGGGTCCCTCTTAAGGCAGTACTTC
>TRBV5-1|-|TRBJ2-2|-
CASSLAGGRDTGELFF
TGCGCCAGCAGCTTGGCCGGGGGGCGGGACACCGGGGAGCTGTTTTTT
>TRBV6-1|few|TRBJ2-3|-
CASSEARRLRSTDTQYF
TGTGCCAGCAGTGAAGCTCGGCGGCTTCGTAGCACAGATACGCAGTATTTT
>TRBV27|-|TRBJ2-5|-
CASSWRAGETQYF
TGTGCCAGCAGCTGGCGGGCGGGAGAGACCCAGTACTTC
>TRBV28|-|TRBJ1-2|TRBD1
CASSSPGQGGGYTF
TGTGCCAGCAGCAGTCCGGGACAGGGTGGTGGCTACACCTTC
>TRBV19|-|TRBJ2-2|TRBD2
CASRAGANTGELFF
TGTGCCAGTCGGGCGGGGGCGAACACCGGGGAGCTGTTTTTT
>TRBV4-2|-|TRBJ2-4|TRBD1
CASSQEEGQGLNIQYF
TGTGCCAGCAGCCAAGAAGAGGGACAGGGTCTAAACATTCAGTACTTC
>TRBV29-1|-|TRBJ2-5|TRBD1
CSGGTGDGTQYF
TGCAGCGGAGGGACAGGGGATGGGACCCAGTACTTC
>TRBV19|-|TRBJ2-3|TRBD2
CASSIGTSGFTDTQYF
TGTGCCAGTAGTATAGGGACTAGCGGATTCACAGATACGCAGTATTTT